Below, 20 T cell receptor beta chains from the same sample are listed, as sequenced in a study of shared clonotypes between healthy human individuals. Naive CD8 cells lacked CD45RO and underwent positive selection for CCR7, leaving out terminally differentiated effector memory CD45RA+ cells. Produced via immunoSEQ multiplex PCR; TCRdb's table is partial and in-frame only. The data hold fewer than 700,000 clones, with 85% to 95% observed a single time. What was sequenced was naive CD8+ T cells sorted from blood. The origin of the receptors is a woman in her 30s in good health.

This chain links TRBV6-5 with TRBJ2-7; the D is unclear. This CDR3 region has 12 residues. In germline, CDR1 is MNHEY, CDR2 SVGAGI. V shed 5 bases and J shed 4 bases, with 9 bases lying between them. In DNA form, the CDR3 reads TGTGCCAGCAGTCCTGACGGATACGAGCAGTACTTC. Amino acid sequence: CASSPDGYEQYF.

The chain has TRBV19 and TRBJ2-7, with D perhaps matching TRBD2 (6 bases). With 3 bases removed from V and 3 bases from J, the gap between germline ends came to 12 bases. Germline lookup yields CDR1 LNHDA and CDR2 SQIVND (reference sequence). The length of the CDR3 is 14 residues. CDR3: CASSIGGKYYEQYF. The CDR3 region has the DNA TGTGCCAGTAGTATCGGCGGGAAATACTACGAGCAGTACTTC.

The rearrangement joins TRBV28 to TRBJ2-1, with D hard to call. Trimming pared 3 bases from V and 8 bases from J, leaving 8 bases between. This CDR3 is 12 amino acids long. CDR1 and CDR2 from the germline V gene are MDHEN and SYDVKM. This CDR3 reads CASSLIGDEQFF. The CDR3 DNA reads as TGTGCCAGCAGTTTGATAGGTGATGAGCAGTTCTTC.

V gene TRBV5-6 combines with J gene TRBJ2-3; D is unclear. Trimming pared 4 bases from V and 2 bases from J, leaving 11 bases between. Germline V CDR1 and CDR2: SGHDT, YYEEEE. This CDR3 contains 14 residues. As DNA, the CDR3 is TGTGCCAGCAGCGACGGCGGAATCACAGATACGCAGTATTTT. Protein sequence: CASSDGGITDTQYF.

The gene calls are TRBV10-3 and TRBJ2-7; 13 bases map to TRBD2. CDR3 size: 16 residues. CDR1 is ENHRY, CDR2 SYGVKD, per germline. With 10 bases clipped from V and 1 base from J, the junction kept 10 bases outside the gene matches. CDR3 sequence (DNA): TGTGCCACCAGCGGGACTAGCGGGATCGTATCCTACGAGCAGTACTTC. Translated, it gives CATSGTSGIVSYEQYF.

The chain links TRBV28 to TRBJ2-2; TRBD2 agrees at 11 bases. The CDR3 runs 18 residues. CDR1 and CDR2 (germline): MDHEN, SYDVKM. J gave up 6 bases and V 4 bases, and 13 bases lay outside the gene matches. The CDR3 sequence is CASSSRLAGIGVAGELFF. As DNA, the CDR3 is TGTGCCAGCAGTTCCCGACTAGCGGGAATCGGGGTAGCCGGGGAGCTGTTTTTT.

On this clone itself: Other DNA sequences within the sample encode an identical CDR3. This chain connects TRBV27 to TRBJ2-7; 11 nucleotides line up with TRBD2. Looked up from germline, CDR1 is MNHEY and CDR2 is SMNVEV (reference sequence). V lost 5 bases to trimming and J lost 2 bases; unmatched junction nucleotides: 5. The CDR3 loop spans 15 amino acids. The CDR3 sequence: CASSPGTSGAYEQYF. The CDR3, as DNA: TGTGCCAGCAGTCCGGGGACTAGCGGAGCCTACGAGCAGTACTTC.

V gene TRBV28 combines with J gene TRBJ2-5; D remains unclear. Trimming stripped 6 bases from V and 2 bases from J, with 10 bases between. This CDR3 contains 13 residues. Germline V gene data show CDR1 as MDHEN and CDR2 as SYDVKM. As DNA, the CDR3 is TGTGCCAGCAGGGGTGTGGGGCAAGAGACCCAGTACTTC. Protein: CASRGVGQETQYF. Variable domain in full (rest from reference TRBV28 and TRBJ2-5): DVKVTQSSRYLVKRTGEKVFLECVQDMDHENMFWYRQDPGLGLRLIYFSYDVKMKEKGDIPEGYSVSREKKERFSLILESASTNQTSMYLCASRGVGQETQYFGPGTRLLVL.

The genes are TRBV19 and TRBJ2-1; 8 bases agree with TRBD2. The J segment lost 3 bases and the V segment lost 5 bases, leaving 6 bases of the junction unmatched. Germline CDR1 is LNHDA and CDR2 is SQIVND (reference sequence). This CDR3 has 15 residues. The CDR3: CASSREGHNYNEQFF. CDR3 coding DNA: TGTGCCAGTAGTCGGGAGGGACACAACTACAATGAGCAGTTCTTC.

The chain combines TRBV15 with TRBJ2-2; D is undetermined. Germline assignment: CDR1 LNHNV and CDR2 YYDKDF (reference sequence). V was pared by 0 bases and J by 5 bases, with 10 bases between. There are 15 residues in the CDR3. The CDR3 DNA follows: TGTGCCACCAGCAGAGATTTCGTGGGGACCGGGGAGCTGTTTTTT. Encoded protein: CATSRDFVGTGELFF. Combining the CDR3 with reference TRBV15 and TRBJ2-2 gives the whole variable domain DAMVIQNPRYQVTQFGKPVTLSCSQTLNHNVMYWYQQKSSQAPKLLFHYYDKDFNNEADTPDNFQSRRPNTSFCFLDIRSPGLGDTAMYLCATSRDFVGTGELFFGEGSRLTVL.

This chain uses TRBV6-5 with TRBJ2-7; D is possibly TRBD1 (5 bases). The CDR3 has 13 residues. The V gene lost 6 bases and the J gene lost 6 bases, with 15 bases spanning the gap. Germline V CDR1 and CDR2: MNHEY, SVGAGI. This CDR3 reads CASRGLGVPEQYF. CDR3 sequence (DNA): TGTGCCAGCAGGGGGCTAGGGGTCCCCGAGCAGTACTTC.

The chain joins TRBV30 to TRBJ1-1; D is undetermined. V lost 3 bases, J lost 2 bases, and 7 bases lay in between. CDR1 is GTSNPN and CDR2 is SVGIG in the germline V gene (reference sequence). This CDR3 has 12 amino acids. The CDR3 reads CAWSAANTEAFF. In nucleotides, the CDR3 is TGTGCCTGGAGCGCGGCAAACACTGAAGCTTTCTTT. The whole variable domain, filled in from reference TRBV30 and TRBJ1-1, reads SQTIHQWPATLVQPVGSPLSLECTVEGTSNPNLYWYRQAAGRGLQLLFYSVGIGQISSEVPQNLSASRPQDRQFILSSKKLLLSDSGFYLCAWSAANTEAFFGQGTRLTVV.

The chain joins TRBV29-1 to TRBJ2-7; no reliable D call. The germline V gene has CDR1 SQVTM and CDR2 ANQGSEA. Trimming took off 1 base at V and 7 bases at J, with 8 bases between the two ends. The CDR3 has 11 residues. As DNA, the CDR3 is TGCAGCGTTGAAGTTATTAGGGAGCAGTACTTC. Translating gives CSVEVIREQYF.

This chain links TRBV2 with TRBJ2-7; 9 bases agree with TRBD1. The V and J ends lost 7 bases and 3 bases, in that order; junction bases with no gene match: 4. The germline gives CDR1 SNHLY, CDR2 FYNNEI. The CDR3 extends over 13 amino acids. In nucleotides, the CDR3 is TGTGCCAGCATTCTGGGACAGGGCTACGAGCAGTACTTC. This codes for CASILGQGYEQYF.

This clone came up a few times. The CDR3 coding sequence is TGTGCCAGCAGTGCCAGCGGGGAGCTGTTTTTT. This codes for CASSASGELFF. The chain has TRBV2 and TRBJ2-2, with D unresolved. This CDR3 is built from 11 residues. The germline V gene has CDR1 SNHLY and CDR2 FYNNEI. V gave up 4 bases and J gave up 7 bases, with 4 bases separating them.

The chain carries TRBV5-4 and TRBJ2-7; TRBD1 is a possible D gene (5 bases). The germline CDR1 and CDR2 sequences are SGHNT and YYREEE (reference sequence). The CDR3 sequence is 17 residues long. V was pared by 0 bases and J by 6 bases, with 22 bases between. DNA for the CDR3: TGTGCCAGCAGCTTGGCCGCGGCCGCAGGGAACAGCGCCGAGCAGTACTTC. Protein product: CASSLAAAAGNSAEQYF.

The chain recombines TRBV6-5 with TRBJ2-7; no firm D call. Germline CDR1 MNHEY, CDR2 SVGAGI. This CDR3 contains 14 residues. The germline V and J ends were trimmed by 5 bases and 3 bases, with 14 bases remaining between them. The CDR3 reads CASSPSNEHYEQYF. The CDR3 DNA sequence: TGTGCCAGCAGTCCTAGTAACGAACACTACGAGCAGTACTTC.

The chain combines TRBV9 with TRBJ2-5; the D gene is possibly TRBD2 (6 bases). The germline CDR1 and CDR2 sequences are SGDLS and YYNGEE. V was clipped by 0 bases and J by 5 bases, with 8 bases between them. The CDR3 is made up of 13 amino acids. Here the CDR3 DNA reads TGTGCCAGCAGCGTAGCCGGGAGTGAGACCCAGTACTTC. It codes for CASSVAGSETQYF.

V usage is TRBV21-1 and J usage is TRBJ2-2; the D call TRBD2 from the table was never checked on the DNA. TRBV21-1 is a pseudogene. The length of the CDR3 is 16 residues. The CDR3 nucleotides read TGTGCCAGCAGCAAACACCGGCTTCGGGACACCGGGGAGCTGTTTTTT. Protein: CASSKHRLRDTGELFF.

Concerning this clone: This CDR3 is also generated by other DNA sequences in the sample. The rearrangement links TRBV27 to TRBJ1-2; no clear D gene. CDR3 length: 13 residues. Germline V CDR1 and CDR2: MNHEY, SMNVEV (reference sequence). V gave up 3 bases and J gave up 2 bases, with 7 bases separating them. CDR3 DNA: TGTGCCAGCAGTTTCGGACGGAACTATGGCTACACCTTC. It translates to CASSFGRNYGYTF.